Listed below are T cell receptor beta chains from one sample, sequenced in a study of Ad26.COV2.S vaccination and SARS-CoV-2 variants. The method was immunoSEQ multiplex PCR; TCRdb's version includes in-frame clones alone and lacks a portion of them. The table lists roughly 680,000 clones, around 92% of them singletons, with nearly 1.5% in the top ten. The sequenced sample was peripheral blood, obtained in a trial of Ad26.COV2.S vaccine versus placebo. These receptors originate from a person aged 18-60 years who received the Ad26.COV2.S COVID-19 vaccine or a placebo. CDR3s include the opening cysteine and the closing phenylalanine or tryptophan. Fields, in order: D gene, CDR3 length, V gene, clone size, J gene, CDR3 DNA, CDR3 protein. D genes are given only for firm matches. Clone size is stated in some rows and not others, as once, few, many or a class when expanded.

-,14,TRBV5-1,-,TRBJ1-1,TGCGCCAGCAGCCCGCTCGGCACCAGCACTGAAGCTTTCTTT,CASSPLGTSTEAFF
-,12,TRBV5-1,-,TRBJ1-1,TGCGCCAGCAGCCCGGACTCCCCGAGGGCTTTCTTT,CASSPDSPRAFF
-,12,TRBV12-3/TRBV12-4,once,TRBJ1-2,TGTGCCAGCAGTTTAGCCGCAGTAGGCTACACCTTC,CASSLAAVGYTF
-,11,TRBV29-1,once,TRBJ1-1,TGCAGCGTTCTGGGAGGCACTGAAGCTTTCTTT,CSVLGGTEAFF
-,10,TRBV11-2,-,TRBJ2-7,TGTGCCAGTGGGCACTACGAGCAGTACTTC,CASGHYEQYF
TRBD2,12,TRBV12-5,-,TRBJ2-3,TGTGCCTCGGGCAGCGGGGAGGTTACGCAGTATTTT,CASGSGEVTQYF
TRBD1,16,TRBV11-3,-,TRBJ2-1,TGTGCCAGCAGCAGGGGACAGGGTGGAGGTGGGAATGAGCAGTTCTTC,CASSRGQGGGGNEQFF
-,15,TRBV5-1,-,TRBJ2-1,TGCGCCAGCAGCTTGGCCGGCGGTGCCTACAATGAGCAGTTCTTC,CASSLAGGAYNEQFF
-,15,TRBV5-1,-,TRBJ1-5,TGCGCCAGCAGCCGCAATCCAGGGGCCTATCAGCCCCAGCATTTT,CASSRNPGAYQPQHF
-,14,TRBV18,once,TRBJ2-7,TGTGCCAGCTCACCACCTGGTGGGGGTCACGAGCAGTACTTC,CASSPPGGGHEQYF
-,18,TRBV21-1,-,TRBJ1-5,TGTGCCAGCAGCAAAGTGGGGCCGGACAGGGCGTGCAATCAGCCCCAGCATTTT,CASSKVGPDRACNQPQHF
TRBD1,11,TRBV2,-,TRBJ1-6,TGTGCCAGCGGGCCAGGGGGCCTCCTCCACTTT,CASGPGGLLHF
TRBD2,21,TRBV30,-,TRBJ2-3,TGTGCCTGGAGTGCGGAACTAGCGGGAGCGAACGAACGAATCGTCCCAGATACGCAGTATTTT,CAWSAELAGANERIVPDTQYF
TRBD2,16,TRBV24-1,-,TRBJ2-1,TGTGCCACCAGTGATACTAGCGGGAGCCCCTACAATGAGCAGTTCTTC,CATSDTSGSPYNEQFF
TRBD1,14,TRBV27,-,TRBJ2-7,TGTGCCAGCAGTTTGGGGCAGGGGGCGTACGAGCAGTACTTC,CASSLGQGAYEQYF
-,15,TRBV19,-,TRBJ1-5,TGTGCCAGTAGTATCGATTCAGGGACAAATCAGCCCCAGCATTTT,CASSIDSGTNQPQHF
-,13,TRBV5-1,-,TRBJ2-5,TGCGCCAGCAGTCGGACACCACAAGAGACCCAGTACTTC,CASSRTPQETQYF
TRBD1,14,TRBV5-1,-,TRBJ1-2,TGCGCCAGCAGCGTACAGGGGGCACACTATGGCTACACCTTC,CASSVQGAHYGYTF
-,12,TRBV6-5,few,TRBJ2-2,TGTGCCAGCAGTTACGGGGCCGGGGAGCTGTTTTTT,CASSYGAGELFF
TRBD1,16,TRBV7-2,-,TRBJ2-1,TGTGCCAGCAGCACTACAGGGGGTCGGGGTATTGATGAGCAGTTCTTC,CASSTTGGRGIDEQFF
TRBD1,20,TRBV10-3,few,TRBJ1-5,TGTGCCATCAGTGATAAAAAACCGGGACAGGGTTCTGGGGGGAATCAGCCCCAGCATTTT,CAISDKKPGQGSGGNQPQHF
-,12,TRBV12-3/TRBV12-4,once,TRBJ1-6,TGTGCCAGCAGTTTGAACGATTCACCCCTCCACTTT,CASSLNDSPLHF
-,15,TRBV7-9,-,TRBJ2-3,TGTGCCAGCAGCCCTTCGCTGGGGGGCTTAGAAACGCAGTATTTT,CASSPSLGGLETQYF
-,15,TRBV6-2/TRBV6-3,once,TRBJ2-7,TGTGCCAGCAGTTACGGCAGGGTCCGCACCTACGAGCAGTACTTC,CASSYGRVRTYEQYF
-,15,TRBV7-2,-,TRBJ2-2,TGTGCCAGCAGCCCGGACTTAGGGAGCACCGGGGAGCTGTTTTTT,CASSPDLGSTGELFF
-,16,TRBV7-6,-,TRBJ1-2,TGTGCCAGCAGCCCATCTTACTCCCGACAGCCTTATGGCTACACCTTC,CASSPSYSRQPYGYTF
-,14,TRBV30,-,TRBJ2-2,TGTGCCTGGAGGAATATCGATTGGGCCGGGGAGCTGTTTTTT,CAWRNIDWAGELFF
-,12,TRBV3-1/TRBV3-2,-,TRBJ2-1,TGTGCCAGCAGCCAAGTTTGGGGGGAGCAGTTCTTC,CASSQVWGEQFF
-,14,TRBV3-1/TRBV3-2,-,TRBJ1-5,TGTGCCAGCAGCCCGCGGGAGAGCAATCAGCCCCAGCATTTT,CASSPRESNQPQHF
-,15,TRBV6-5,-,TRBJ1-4,TGTGCCAGCAGTTACTCGTACAGGGAGGGCGAAAAACTGTTTTTT,CASSYSYREGEKLFF
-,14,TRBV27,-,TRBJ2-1,TGTGCCAGCAGTTGGGGGACCTCCTACAATGAGCAGTTCTTC,CASSWGTSYNEQFF
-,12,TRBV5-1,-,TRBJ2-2,TGCGCCAGCAGCGCGACTTCCGGGGAGCTGTTTTTT,CASSATSGELFF
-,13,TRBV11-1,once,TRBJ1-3,TGTGCCAGCAGCCCCGGGACGGGAAACACCATATATTTT,CASSPGTGNTIYF
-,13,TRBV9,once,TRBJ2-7,TGTGCCAGCAAGGGCAGCGGCTTCTACGAGCAGTACTTC,CASKGSGFYEQYF
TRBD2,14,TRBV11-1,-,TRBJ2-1,TGTGCCAGTCAAACTAGCGGGGGGTACAATGAGCAGTTCTTC,CASQTSGGYNEQFF
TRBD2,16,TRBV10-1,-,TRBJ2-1,TGCGCCAGCAGTGAGTTGGCGGGAGGAGGAAAAAATGAGCAGTTCTTC,CASSELAGGGKNEQFF
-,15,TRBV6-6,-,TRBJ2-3,TGTGCCAGCACCCCGGAGAGGGTTTCCACAGATACGCAGTATTTT,CASTPERVSTDTQYF
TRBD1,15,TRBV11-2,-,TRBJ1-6,TGTGCCAGCAGCTTAGAGGCAGGGGGAGTGACACCCCTCCACTTT,CASSLEAGGVTPLHF
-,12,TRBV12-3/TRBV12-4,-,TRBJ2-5,TGTGCCAGCAGTTTAATAGAAGAGACCCAGTACTTC,CASSLIEETQYF
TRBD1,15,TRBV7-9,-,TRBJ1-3,TGTGCCAGCAGCTCGGACAGGGACGAGGGAAACACCATATATTTT,CASSSDRDEGNTIYF
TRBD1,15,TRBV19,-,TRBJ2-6,TGTGCCAGTAGTTCCGGACAGGCTGGGGCCAACGTCCTGACTTTC,CASSSGQAGANVLTF
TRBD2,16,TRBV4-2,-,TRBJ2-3,TGTGCCAGCAGCCAAGAAAAGCGGGGGCCCACAGATACGCAGTATTTT,CASSQEKRGPTDTQYF
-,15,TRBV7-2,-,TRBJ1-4,TGTGCCAGCAGCTTAGCGCCTGCAACTAATGAAAAACTGTTTTTT,CASSLAPATNEKLFF
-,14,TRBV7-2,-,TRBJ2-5,TGTGCCAGCAGCCCCTCGGGGGCCCAAGAGACCCAGTACTTC,CASSPSGAQETQYF
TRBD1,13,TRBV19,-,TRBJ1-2,TGTGCCAGTAGTCCGGGACAGCACTATGGCTACACCTTC,CASSPGQHYGYTF
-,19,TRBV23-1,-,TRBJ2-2,TGCGCCAGCAGTCAATCGGAGGGAGTGAGCGCGATGAACACCGGGGAGCTGTTTTTT,CASSQSEGVSAMNTGELFF
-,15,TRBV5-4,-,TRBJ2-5,TGTGCCAGCAGCTTGTCCCCGGGACATCCAGAGACCCAGTACTTC,CASSLSPGHPETQYF
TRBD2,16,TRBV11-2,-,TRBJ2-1,TGTGCCAGCAGCTTTGCCGGGACTAGAATGTTGAATGAGCAGTTCTTC,CASSFAGTRMLNEQFF
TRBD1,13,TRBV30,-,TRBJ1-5,TGTGCCTGGAGTTTCAGGGGGGATCAGCCCCAGCATTTT,CAWSFRGDQPQHF
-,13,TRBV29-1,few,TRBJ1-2,TGCAGCGTTGTGGGAGGCCTTAACTATGGCTACACCTTC,CSVVGGLNYGYTF
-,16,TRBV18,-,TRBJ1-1,TGTGCCAGCTCACCACTATACAGGGCGGCGGACACTGAAGCTTTCTTT,CASSPLYRAADTEAFF